This entry describes one TCR beta chain. No cognate antigen has been identified for it. One end of the junction is discordant with germline, which a read error may explain. This entry belongs to a study of tumor-infiltrating lymphocytes in oesophageal squamous cell carcinoma (dated by TCRdb to about 2016). The library relied on PCR. Instrument used: Illumina HiSeq 2000. TCRdb reprocessing: public reads trimmed at Q25 with fastp, clones called with MiXCR, in-frame beta chains kept. Every entry covers one CDR3 protein and lists the most common genes and DNA from its rows. Counted in this sample were approximately 9,600 distinct CDR3 sequences; roughly 60% of them appeared once. The top ten clones comprise about 34% of the sample. The CDR1 and CDR2 encoded by the germline V gene are SGHVS and FNYEAQ. The CDR3 contains 14 residues, cysteine and phenylalanine counted. Only the CDR3 DNA is retained, 42 bases long and in frame from the first base.

This clonotype was sampled from a male donor with esophageal squamous cell carcinoma. Specimen: esophageal tumor tissue. The chain links TRBV7-6 with TRBJ2-5; the D gene is perhaps TRBD1, on 5 matching bases. DNA sequence: TGTGCTAGCAGCCGGCACGACAGATTAGAGACCCAGTACTTC. This sequence encodes CASSRHDRLETQYF.